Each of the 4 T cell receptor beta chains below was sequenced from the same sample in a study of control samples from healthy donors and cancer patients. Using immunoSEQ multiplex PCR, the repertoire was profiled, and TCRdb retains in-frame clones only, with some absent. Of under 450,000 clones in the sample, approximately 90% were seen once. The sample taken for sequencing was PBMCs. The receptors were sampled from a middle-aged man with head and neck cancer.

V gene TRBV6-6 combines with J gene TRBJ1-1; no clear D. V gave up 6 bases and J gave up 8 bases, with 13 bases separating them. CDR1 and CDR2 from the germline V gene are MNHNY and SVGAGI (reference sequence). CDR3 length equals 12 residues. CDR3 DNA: TGTGCCAGCAGCACCCAAGCGGGCGAAGCTTTCTTT. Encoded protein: CASSTQAGEAFF.

DNA for the CDR3: TGTGCCAGCAGTGGGACTGGGGCCCAGTACTTC. Protein: CASSGTGAQYF. This chain uses TRBV12-3 or TRBV12-4 with TRBJ2-5, with D tentatively TRBD2 (6 bases). The CDR3 runs 11 residues. V lost 5 bases to trimming and J lost 9 bases, with 10 bases between them.

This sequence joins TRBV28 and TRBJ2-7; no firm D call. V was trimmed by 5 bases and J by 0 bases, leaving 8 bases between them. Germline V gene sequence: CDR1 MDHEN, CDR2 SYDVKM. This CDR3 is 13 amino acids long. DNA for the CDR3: TGTGCCAGCAGTCGGTTCGGCTCCTACGAGCAGTACTTC. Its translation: CASSRFGSYEQYF.

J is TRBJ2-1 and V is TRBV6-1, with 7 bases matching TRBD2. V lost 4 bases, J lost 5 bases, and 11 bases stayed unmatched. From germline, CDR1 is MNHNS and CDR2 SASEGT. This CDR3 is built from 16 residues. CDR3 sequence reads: CASSALAGPGDNEQFF. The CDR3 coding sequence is TGTGCCAGCAGTGCCTTAGCGGGTCCCGGTGACAATGAGCAGTTCTTC.